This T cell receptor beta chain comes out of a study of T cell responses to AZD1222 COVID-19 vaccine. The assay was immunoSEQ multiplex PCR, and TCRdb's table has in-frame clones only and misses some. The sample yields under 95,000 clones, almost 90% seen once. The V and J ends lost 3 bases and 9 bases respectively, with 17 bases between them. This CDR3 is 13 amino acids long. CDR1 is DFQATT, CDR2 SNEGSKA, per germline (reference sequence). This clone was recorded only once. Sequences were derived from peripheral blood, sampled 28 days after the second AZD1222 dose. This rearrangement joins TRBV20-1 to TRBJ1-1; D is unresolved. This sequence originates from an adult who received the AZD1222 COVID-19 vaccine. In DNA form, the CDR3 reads TGCAGTGCTAGTAGGGTGGGGTGGCAGAAAGCTTTCTTT. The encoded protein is CSASRVGWQKAFF.